This TCR beta chain was documented in a study of CDR3 diversity in severe acne. TCRdb reprocessed the PCR reads via MiXCR and lists one record per CDR3 protein. The sample consists of about 98,000 distinct CDR3 sequences, around 53% of them appearing once. The sequencing input was blood. This sequence was found in a male donor with acne.

Here the CDR3 reads CSARGPRLAGAYNEQFF. In DNA form, the CDR3 reads TGCAGTGCTAGAGGTCCCCGACTAGCGGGAGCTTACAATGAGCAGTTCTTC. The chain joins TRBV20-1 to TRBJ2-1, with 12 bases fitting TRBD2. Germline V gene lookup returns CDR1 DFQATT and CDR2 SNEGSKA (reference sequence). CDR3 length: 17 residues. V shed 1 base, J shed 4 bases, and the junction held 8 bases outside the gene matches.